A selection of T cell receptor beta chains follows, all from one sample in a study of blood T cell repertoires in COVID-19. Sequencing was performed with immunoSEQ multiplex PCR; in TCRdb, only in-frame clones are kept and a portion is missing. The table includes 180,000 or so clones, around 86% detected once. The sample consisted of peripheral blood. The receptors come from a man between 60 and 70 years old with acute or convalescent COVID-19. CDR3s include the opening cysteine and the closing phenylalanine or tryptophan. The order of the fields is clone size, D gene, V gene, J gene, CDR3 DNA, CDR3 protein. The D gene is left open where the match is weak. Clone size is stated in some rows and not others, as once, few, many or a class when expanded.

clone size: once
D gene: TRBD1
V gene: TRBV7-7
J gene: TRBJ2-2
CDR3 DNA: TGTGCCAGCAGCTCGACAGGGGCCTCGGACACCGGGGAGCTGTTTTTT
CDR3 protein: CASSSTGASDTGELFF

clone size: -
D gene: -
V gene: TRBV18
J gene: TRBJ2-7
CDR3 DNA: TGTGCCAGCTCACCTGGGACTCTTGACGAGCAGTACTTC
CDR3 protein: CASSPGTLDEQYF

clone size: -
D gene: -
V gene: TRBV7-3
J gene: TRBJ2-2
CDR3 DNA: TGTGCCAGCAGCTTAAGCGACAGTACGGAGCTGTTTTTT
CDR3 protein: CASSLSDSTELFF

clone size: -
D gene: -
V gene: TRBV28
J gene: TRBJ1-5
CDR3 DNA: TGTGCCAGCAGTTTTGGGGGAGGTCCCCAGCATTTT
CDR3 protein: CASSFGGGPQHF

clone size: once
D gene: TRBD1
V gene: TRBV5-4
J gene: TRBJ1-2
CDR3 DNA: TGTGCCAGCACCAGGGGGACAGCTAATGGCTACACCTTC
CDR3 protein: CASTRGTANGYTF

clone size: -
D gene: -
V gene: TRBV4-1
J gene: TRBJ2-3
CDR3 DNA: TGCGCCAGCAGCCAAGCGACAGGACTCAGCACAGATACGCAGTATTTT
CDR3 protein: CASSQATGLSTDTQYF

clone size: -
D gene: -
V gene: TRBV3-1/TRBV3-2
J gene: TRBJ1-6
CDR3 DNA: TGTGCCAGCAGTCCCTTCTCCTATAATTCACCCCTCCACTTT
CDR3 protein: CASSPFSYNSPLHF

clone size: -
D gene: -
V gene: TRBV5-1
J gene: TRBJ1-1
CDR3 DNA: TGCGCCAGCAGCCCCACGGGGGCTAGCGGGGGGGCTGAAGCTTTCTTT
CDR3 protein: CASSPTGASGGAEAFF

clone size: -
D gene: -
V gene: TRBV5-4
J gene: TRBJ2-2
CDR3 DNA: TGTGCCAGCAGCACCGGAGGGCCAAACACCGGGGAGCTGTTTTTT
CDR3 protein: CASSTGGPNTGELFF

clone size: -
D gene: TRBD2
V gene: TRBV9
J gene: TRBJ2-3
CDR3 DNA: TGTGCCAGCAGCGTAGAAGGTAGCGGGAGCACAGATACGCAGTATTTT
CDR3 protein: CASSVEGSGSTDTQYF

clone size: few
D gene: -
V gene: TRBV13
J gene: TRBJ1-6
CDR3 DNA: TGTGCCAGCAGCTTTACAGGGTCGGGTTCACCCCTCCACTTT
CDR3 protein: CASSFTGSGSPLHF

clone size: -
D gene: TRBD1
V gene: TRBV7-9
J gene: TRBJ1-1
CDR3 DNA: TGTGCCAGCAGCTCCCAGGGGGGTAGCACTGAAGCTTTCTTT
CDR3 protein: CASSSQGGSTEAFF

clone size: -
D gene: TRBD1
V gene: TRBV7-9
J gene: TRBJ1-1
CDR3 DNA: TGTGCCAGCAGCTTAGCGTATAGGGGGCAAGACACTGAAGCTTTCTTT
CDR3 protein: CASSLAYRGQDTEAFF

clone size: -
D gene: -
V gene: TRBV27
J gene: TRBJ2-7
CDR3 DNA: TGTGCCAGCAGTTTACGGCCCAGGGCAGGGCTCTACGAGCAGTACTTC
CDR3 protein: CASSLRPRAGLYEQYF

clone size: -
D gene: -
V gene: TRBV24-1
J gene: TRBJ2-1
CDR3 DNA: TGTGCCACCAGTGACCCCGGCGGTTACCACAATGAGCAGTTCTTC
CDR3 protein: CATSDPGGYHNEQFF

clone size: -
D gene: -
V gene: TRBV5-1
J gene: TRBJ1-5
CDR3 DNA: TGCGCCAGCAGTGAAACAGGGCCCCATCAGCCCCAGCATTTT
CDR3 protein: CASSETGPHQPQHF

clone size: -
D gene: -
V gene: TRBV5-1
J gene: TRBJ1-5
CDR3 DNA: TGCGCCAGCAGCTTGGTTCCAGGCCGCAATCAGCCCCAGCATTTT
CDR3 protein: CASSLVPGRNQPQHF

clone size: once
D gene: -
V gene: TRBV6-5
J gene: TRBJ2-7
CDR3 DNA: TGTGCCAGCAGTACATCCACAGGGTACGAGCAGTACTTC
CDR3 protein: CASSTSTGYEQYF

clone size: once
D gene: -
V gene: TRBV30
J gene: TRBJ2-5
CDR3 DNA: TGTGCCTGGAGTGTATCTCGAGAGACCCAGTACTTC
CDR3 protein: CAWSVSRETQYF

clone size: -
D gene: TRBD2
V gene: TRBV5-5
J gene: TRBJ2-1
CDR3 DNA: TGTGCCAGCAGCTTCGGGACTAGCCCTAGGGATGAGCAGTTCTTC
CDR3 protein: CASSFGTSPRDEQFF

clone size: -
D gene: -
V gene: TRBV2
J gene: TRBJ2-1
CDR3 DNA: TGTGCCAGCAGGGAAACTGTATACAATGAGCAGTTCTTC
CDR3 protein: CASRETVYNEQFF

clone size: -
D gene: TRBD1
V gene: TRBV19
J gene: TRBJ1-3
CDR3 DNA: TGTGCCAGTAAGAACAGGGGGCGCAACACCATATATTTT
CDR3 protein: CASKNRGRNTIYF

clone size: -
D gene: -
V gene: TRBV18
J gene: TRBJ1-1
CDR3 DNA: TGTGCCAGCTCACGTGAGGGCTGGAACACTGAAGCTTTCTTT
CDR3 protein: CASSREGWNTEAFF

clone size: -
D gene: -
V gene: TRBV28
J gene: TRBJ1-2
CDR3 DNA: TGTGCCAGCAGTTCGGGGGGGGCGAACTATGGCTACACCTTC
CDR3 protein: CASSSGGANYGYTF

clone size: once
D gene: TRBD1
V gene: TRBV30
J gene: TRBJ1-5
CDR3 DNA: TGTGCCTGGAGTGTACAAGACAGGGCCCCTCAGGGCAATCAGCCCCAGCATTTT
CDR3 protein: CAWSVQDRAPQGNQPQHF

clone size: -
D gene: -
V gene: TRBV18
J gene: TRBJ2-5
CDR3 DNA: TGTGCCAGCTCACCCCCGACCGGAGACAGGCAAGAGACCCAGTACTTC
CDR3 protein: CASSPPTGDRQETQYF

clone size: -
D gene: -
V gene: TRBV2
J gene: TRBJ2-1
CDR3 DNA: TGTGCCAGCAGTCCATGGGCGGGATTAGGCTACAATGAGCAGTTCTTC
CDR3 protein: CASSPWAGLGYNEQFF

clone size: -
D gene: -
V gene: TRBV5-4
J gene: TRBJ2-7
CDR3 DNA: TGTGCCAGCAGCTTGGCCAGGGCAGGGGACTACGAGCAGTACTTC
CDR3 protein: CASSLARAGDYEQYF

clone size: -
D gene: TRBD1
V gene: TRBV29-1
J gene: TRBJ1-3
CDR3 DNA: TGCAGCGTGGGGGACAGGGGGTCTGGAAACACCATATATTTT
CDR3 protein: CSVGDRGSGNTIYF

clone size: -
D gene: -
V gene: TRBV3-1/TRBV3-2
J gene: TRBJ1-5
CDR3 DNA: TGTGCCAGCAGCCACAGCGGTGCCCATAGCAATCAGCCCCAGCATTTT
CDR3 protein: CASSHSGAHSNQPQHF

clone size: -
D gene: -
V gene: TRBV2
J gene: TRBJ2-3
CDR3 DNA: TGTGCCAGCAGTGGCGAGCGCGATACGCAGTATTTT
CDR3 protein: CASSGERDTQYF

clone size: -
D gene: TRBD2
V gene: TRBV7-9
J gene: TRBJ2-3
CDR3 DNA: TGTGCCAGCAGCTCTCGACTAGCGGGAGGTCCAGATACGCAGTATTTT
CDR3 protein: CASSSRLAGGPDTQYF

clone size: -
D gene: -
V gene: TRBV19
J gene: TRBJ1-5
CDR3 DNA: TGTGCCAGTAGTATAGGTATGAGGGCCACCAATCAGCCCCAGCATTTT
CDR3 protein: CASSIGMRATNQPQHF

clone size: few
D gene: TRBD1
V gene: TRBV7-9
J gene: TRBJ2-7
CDR3 DNA: TGTGCCAGCAGCCTTAGCGTGGGACAGGCCTACGAGCAGTACTTC
CDR3 protein: CASSLSVGQAYEQYF

clone size: -
D gene: -
V gene: TRBV7-2
J gene: TRBJ1-3
CDR3 DNA: TGTGCCAGCAGACCAGGGCACTCTGGAAACACCATATATTTT
CDR3 protein: CASRPGHSGNTIYF

clone size: -
D gene: TRBD2
V gene: TRBV5-4
J gene: TRBJ2-1
CDR3 DNA: TGTGCCAGCAGCTCCCGGACTAGCGGGAGAAATGAGCAGTTCTTC
CDR3 protein: CASSSRTSGRNEQFF

clone size: -
D gene: TRBD2
V gene: TRBV4-1
J gene: TRBJ2-2
CDR3 DNA: TGCGCCAGCGCGGCTAGCGGGAGGAACGCCGGGGAGCTGTTTTTT
CDR3 protein: CASAASGRNAGELFF

clone size: -
D gene: TRBD1
V gene: TRBV10-3
J gene: TRBJ2-3
CDR3 DNA: TGTGCCATCACCGCGACAGGGGGCTACACAGATACGCAGTATTTT
CDR3 protein: CAITATGGYTDTQYF

clone size: -
D gene: TRBD1
V gene: TRBV3-1/TRBV3-2
J gene: TRBJ1-1
CDR3 DNA: TGTGCCAGCAGGCCAATCACAGGGGGGAGAAACACTGAAGCTTTCTTT
CDR3 protein: CASRPITGGRNTEAFF

clone size: -
D gene: TRBD1
V gene: TRBV5-1
J gene: TRBJ1-2
CDR3 DNA: TGCGCCAGCAGCTCTAGATACGGGACAGGGGTCGGCTACACCTTC
CDR3 protein: CASSSRYGTGVGYTF

clone size: -
D gene: TRBD2
V gene: TRBV5-4
J gene: TRBJ2-7
CDR3 DNA: TGTGCCAGCAGCTCCTTCGGGACTACCCTCGGGGAGCAGTACTTC
CDR3 protein: CASSSFGTTLGEQYF

clone size: -
D gene: -
V gene: TRBV21-1
J gene: TRBJ1-6
CDR3 DNA: TGTGCCAGCAGGAAAGGGGTGAGGGACAGGGCCCTTAATTCACCCCTCCACTTT
CDR3 protein: CASRKGVRDRALNSPLHF

clone size: -
D gene: -
V gene: TRBV27
J gene: TRBJ2-6
CDR3 DNA: TGTGCCAGCAGCCCCCGTCAGGGCTCTGGGGCCAACGTCCTGACTTTC
CDR3 protein: CASSPRQGSGANVLTF

clone size: once
D gene: -
V gene: TRBV5-4
J gene: TRBJ2-1
CDR3 DNA: TGTGCCAGCAGCTTGGGTTCCCGACTCGGGAATGGGGATGAGCAGTTCTTC
CDR3 protein: CASSLGSRLGNGDEQFF

clone size: -
D gene: TRBD2
V gene: TRBV5-1
J gene: TRBJ2-5
CDR3 DNA: TGCGCCAGCAGCTTGTTTCCTAGCGGGAGCCAAAAGACCCAGTACTTC
CDR3 protein: CASSLFPSGSQKTQYF

clone size: -
D gene: TRBD2
V gene: TRBV25-1
J gene: TRBJ2-1
CDR3 DNA: TGTGCCAGCAGTCTCCTGGCGGGAGGCGAGCAGTTCTTC
CDR3 protein: CASSLLAGGEQFF

clone size: many
D gene: -
V gene: TRBV3-1/TRBV3-2
J gene: TRBJ2-1
CDR3 DNA: TGTGCCAGCAGCAAATCACTTACCTACAATGAGCAGTTCTTC
CDR3 protein: CASSKSLTYNEQFF

clone size: -
D gene: TRBD2
V gene: TRBV23-1
J gene: TRBJ2-5
CDR3 DNA: TGCGCCAGCAGTCAACCTACTAGCGGGAGTACGTGGGAGACCCAGTACTTC
CDR3 protein: CASSQPTSGSTWETQYF

clone size: -
D gene: -
V gene: TRBV2
J gene: TRBJ2-3
CDR3 DNA: TGTGCCAGCACCGAACGAGTGCCATCACAGGGTACGCAGTATTTT
CDR3 protein: CASTERVPSQGTQYF